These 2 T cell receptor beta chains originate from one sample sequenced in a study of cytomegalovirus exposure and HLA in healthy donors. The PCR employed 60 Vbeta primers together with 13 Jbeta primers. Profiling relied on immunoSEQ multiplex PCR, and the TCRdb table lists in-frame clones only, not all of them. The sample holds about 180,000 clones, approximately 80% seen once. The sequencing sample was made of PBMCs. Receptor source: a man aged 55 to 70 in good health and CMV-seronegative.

The CDR3 sequence: CASQGGISNQPQHF. The CDR3 nucleotides read TGTGCCTCCCAGGGAGGGATTAGCAATCAGCCCCAGCATTTT. This chain connects TRBV2 to TRBJ1-5; D possibly corresponds to TRBD1 (5 bases). Germline V lookup: CDR1 SNHLY, CDR2 FYNNEI. V shed 11 bases and J shed 0 bases, with 14 bases lying between them. CDR3 length equals 14 residues. The whole variable domain, filled in from reference TRBV2 and TRBJ1-5, reads EPEVTQTPSHQVTQMGQEVILRCVPISNHLYFYWYRQILGQKVEFLVSFYNNEISEKSEIFDDQFSVERPDGSNFTLKIRSTKLEDSAMYFCASQGGISNQPQHFGDGTRLSIL.

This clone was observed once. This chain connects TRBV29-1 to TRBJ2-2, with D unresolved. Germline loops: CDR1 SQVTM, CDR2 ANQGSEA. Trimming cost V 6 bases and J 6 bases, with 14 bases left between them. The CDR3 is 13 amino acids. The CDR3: CSVTGTGAGELFF. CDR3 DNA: TGCAGCGTCACGGGTACCGGTGCCGGGGAGCTGTTTTTT.